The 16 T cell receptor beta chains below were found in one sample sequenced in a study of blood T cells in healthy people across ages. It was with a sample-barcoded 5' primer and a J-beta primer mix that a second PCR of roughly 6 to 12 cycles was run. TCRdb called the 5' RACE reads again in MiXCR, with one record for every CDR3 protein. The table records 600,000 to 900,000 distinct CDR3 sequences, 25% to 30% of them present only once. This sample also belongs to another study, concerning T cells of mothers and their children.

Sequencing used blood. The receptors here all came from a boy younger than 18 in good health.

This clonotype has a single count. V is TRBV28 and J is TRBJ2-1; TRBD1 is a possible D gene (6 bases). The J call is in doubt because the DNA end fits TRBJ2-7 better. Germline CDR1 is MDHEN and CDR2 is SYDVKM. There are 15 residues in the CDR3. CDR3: CASSTRTVLSYEQYF. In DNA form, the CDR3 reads TGTGCCAGCAGTACCCGGACAGTTCTCTCCTACGAGCAGTACTTC.

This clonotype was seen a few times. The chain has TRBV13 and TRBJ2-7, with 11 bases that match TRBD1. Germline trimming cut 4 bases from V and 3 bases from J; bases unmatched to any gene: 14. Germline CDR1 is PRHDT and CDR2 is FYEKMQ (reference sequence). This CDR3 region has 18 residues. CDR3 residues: CASSSAPYRDRGSYEQYF. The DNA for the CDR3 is TGTGCCAGCAGCTCGGCTCCCTACCGGGACAGGGGGAGCTACGAGCAGTACTTC.

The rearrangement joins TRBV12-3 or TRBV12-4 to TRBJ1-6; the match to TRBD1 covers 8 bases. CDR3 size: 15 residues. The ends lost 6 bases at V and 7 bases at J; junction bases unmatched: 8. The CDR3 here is CASRLLQGANSPLHF. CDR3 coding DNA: TGTGCCAGCAGGTTACTGCAGGGGGCGAATTCACCCCTCCACTTT.

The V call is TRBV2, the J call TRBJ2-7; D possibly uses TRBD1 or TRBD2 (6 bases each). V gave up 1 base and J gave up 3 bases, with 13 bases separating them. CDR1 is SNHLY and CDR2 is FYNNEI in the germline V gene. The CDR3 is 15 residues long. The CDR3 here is CASSEGFGGDYEQYF. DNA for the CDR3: TGTGCCAGCAGTGAAGGATTCGGGGGCGACTACGAGCAGTACTTC.

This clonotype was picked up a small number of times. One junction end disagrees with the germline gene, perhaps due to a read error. CDR3 region: CASTPTGVDYGYTF. CDR3 coding DNA: TGTGCCAGCACTCCGACAGGGGTAGACTACGGCTACACCTTC. The chain couples TRBV12-3 or TRBV12-4 to TRBJ1-2; 8 bases are shared with TRBD1. This CDR3 comprises 14 residues.

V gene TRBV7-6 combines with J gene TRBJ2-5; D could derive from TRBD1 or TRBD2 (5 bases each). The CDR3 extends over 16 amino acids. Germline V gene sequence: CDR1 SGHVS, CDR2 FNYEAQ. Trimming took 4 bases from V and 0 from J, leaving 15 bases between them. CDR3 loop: CASSSSPGPNQETQYF. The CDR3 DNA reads TGTGCCAGCAGCTCCTCGCCGGGACCGAACCAAGAGACCCAGTACTTC.

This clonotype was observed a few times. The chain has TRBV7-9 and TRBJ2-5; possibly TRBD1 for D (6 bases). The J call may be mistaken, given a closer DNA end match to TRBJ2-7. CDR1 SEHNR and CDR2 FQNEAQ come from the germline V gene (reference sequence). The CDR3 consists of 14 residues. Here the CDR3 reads CASIPGGGAYEQYF. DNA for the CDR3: TGTGCCAGCATCCCTGGGGGCGGCGCCTACGAGCAGTACTTC.

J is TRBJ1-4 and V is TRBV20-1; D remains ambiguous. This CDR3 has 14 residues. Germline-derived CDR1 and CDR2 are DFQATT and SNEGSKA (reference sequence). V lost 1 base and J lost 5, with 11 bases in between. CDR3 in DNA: TGCAGTGCTAGAGTTTTAAATAGGAATGAAAAACTGTTTTTT. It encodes CSARVLNRNEKLFF.

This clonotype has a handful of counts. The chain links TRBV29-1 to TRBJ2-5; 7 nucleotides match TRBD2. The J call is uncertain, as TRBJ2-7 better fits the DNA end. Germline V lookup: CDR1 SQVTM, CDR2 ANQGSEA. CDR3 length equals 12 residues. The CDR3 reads CSVEGEGSEQYF. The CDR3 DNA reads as TGCAGCGTTGAAGGGGAGGGATCCGAGCAGTACTTC.

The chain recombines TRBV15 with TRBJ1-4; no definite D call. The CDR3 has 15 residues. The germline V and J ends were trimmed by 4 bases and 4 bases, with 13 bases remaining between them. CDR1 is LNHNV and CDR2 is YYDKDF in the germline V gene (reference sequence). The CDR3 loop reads CATSKGRGLNEKLFF. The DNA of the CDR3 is TGTGCCACCAGCAAAGGACGGGGTCTTAATGAAAAACTGTTTTTT.

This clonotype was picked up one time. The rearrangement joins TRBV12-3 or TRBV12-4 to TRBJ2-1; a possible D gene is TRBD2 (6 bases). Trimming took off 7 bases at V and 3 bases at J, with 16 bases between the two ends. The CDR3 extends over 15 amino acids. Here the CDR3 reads CASTPRAGHYNEQFF. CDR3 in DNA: TGTGCCAGCACCCCAAGGGCGGGGCACTACAATGAGCAGTTCTTC.

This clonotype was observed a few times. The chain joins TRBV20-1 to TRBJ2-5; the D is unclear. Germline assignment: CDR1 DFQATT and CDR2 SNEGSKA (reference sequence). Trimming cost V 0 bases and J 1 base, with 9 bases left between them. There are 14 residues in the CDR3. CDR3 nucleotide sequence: TGCAGTGCTAGAGACCTGATAACCCAAGAGACCCAGTACTTC. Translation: CSARDLITQETQYF.

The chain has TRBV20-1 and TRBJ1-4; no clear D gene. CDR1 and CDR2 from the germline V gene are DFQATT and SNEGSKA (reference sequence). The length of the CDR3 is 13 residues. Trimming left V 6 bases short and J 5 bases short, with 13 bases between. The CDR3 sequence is CSARRSLNEKLFF. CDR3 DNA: TGCAGTGCGCGCAGGAGCTTAAATGAAAAACTGTTTTTT.

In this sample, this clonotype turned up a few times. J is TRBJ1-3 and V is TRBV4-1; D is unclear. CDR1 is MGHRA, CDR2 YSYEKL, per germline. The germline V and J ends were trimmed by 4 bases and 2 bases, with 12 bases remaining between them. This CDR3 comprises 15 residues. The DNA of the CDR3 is TGCGCCAGCAGCCTCCAGGAAGGCCCTGGAAACACCATATATTTT. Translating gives CASSLQEGPGNTIYF.

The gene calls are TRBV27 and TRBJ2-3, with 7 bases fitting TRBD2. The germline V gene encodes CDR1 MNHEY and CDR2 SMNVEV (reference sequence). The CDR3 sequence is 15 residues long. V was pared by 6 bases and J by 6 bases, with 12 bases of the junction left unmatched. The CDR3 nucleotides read TGTGCCAGCAGCCTAAAGCGGGGAACCACGGATACGCAGTATTTT. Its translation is CASSLKRGTTDTQYF.

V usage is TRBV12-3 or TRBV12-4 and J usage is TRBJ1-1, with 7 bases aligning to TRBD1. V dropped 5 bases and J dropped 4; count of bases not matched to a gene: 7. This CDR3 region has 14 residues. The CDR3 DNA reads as TGTGCCAGCAGTCCTCAGACAGGGACCACTGAAGCTTTCTTT. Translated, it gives CASSPQTGTTEAFF.